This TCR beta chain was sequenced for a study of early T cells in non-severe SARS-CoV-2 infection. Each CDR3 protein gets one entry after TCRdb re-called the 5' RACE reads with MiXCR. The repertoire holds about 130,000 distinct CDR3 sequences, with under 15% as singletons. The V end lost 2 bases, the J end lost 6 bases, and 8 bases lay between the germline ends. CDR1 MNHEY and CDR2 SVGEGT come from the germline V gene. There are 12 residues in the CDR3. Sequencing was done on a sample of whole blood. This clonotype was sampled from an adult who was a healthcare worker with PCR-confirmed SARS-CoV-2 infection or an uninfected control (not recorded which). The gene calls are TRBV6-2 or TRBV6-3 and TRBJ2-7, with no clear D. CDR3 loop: CASSYPTREQYF. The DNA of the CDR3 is TGTGCCAGCAGTTACCCGACGCGCGAGCAGTACTTC.